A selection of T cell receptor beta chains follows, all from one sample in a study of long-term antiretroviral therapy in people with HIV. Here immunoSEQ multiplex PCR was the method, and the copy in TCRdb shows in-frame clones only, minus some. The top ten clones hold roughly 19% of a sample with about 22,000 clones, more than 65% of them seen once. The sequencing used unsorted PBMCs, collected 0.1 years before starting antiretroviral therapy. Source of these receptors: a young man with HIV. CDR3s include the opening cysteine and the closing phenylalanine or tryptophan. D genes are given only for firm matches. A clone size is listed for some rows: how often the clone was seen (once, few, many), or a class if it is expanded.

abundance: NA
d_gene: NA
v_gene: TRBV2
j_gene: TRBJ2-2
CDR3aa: CASRAAGELFF
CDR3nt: TGTGCCAGCAGGGCCGCCGGGGAGCTGTTTTTT

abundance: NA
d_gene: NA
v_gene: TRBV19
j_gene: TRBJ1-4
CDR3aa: CATRPGGEKLFF
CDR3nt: TGTGCCACGAGACCCGGCGGTGAAAAACTGTTTTTT

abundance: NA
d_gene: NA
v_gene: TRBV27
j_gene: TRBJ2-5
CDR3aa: CASSFENRGTQYF
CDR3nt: TGTGCCAGCAGTTTCGAAAATAGGGGGACCCAGTACTTC

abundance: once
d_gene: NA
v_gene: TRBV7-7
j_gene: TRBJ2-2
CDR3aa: CASSSDSLTGELFF
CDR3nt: TGTGCTAGCAGCTCGGACAGCTTGACCGGGGAGCTGTTTTTT

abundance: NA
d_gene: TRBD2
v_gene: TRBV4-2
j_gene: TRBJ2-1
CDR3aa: CASSQELAGAYNEQFF
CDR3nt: TGTGCCAGCAGCCAAGAACTAGCGGGAGCTTACAATGAGCAGTTCTTC

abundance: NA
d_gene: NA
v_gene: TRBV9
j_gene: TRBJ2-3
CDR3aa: CASSGLRREPSTDTQYF
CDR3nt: TGTGCCAGCAGCGGACTTCGCCGCGAACCTAGCACAGATACGCAGTATTTT

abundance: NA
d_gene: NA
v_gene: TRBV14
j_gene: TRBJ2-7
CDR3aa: CASSPSGYEQYF
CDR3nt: TGTGCCAGCAGCCCCTCGGGCTACGAGCAGTACTTC

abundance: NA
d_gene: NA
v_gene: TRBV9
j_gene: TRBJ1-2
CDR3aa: CASSPRVGSSYTF
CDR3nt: TGTGCCAGCAGCCCGAGGGTCGGGAGTAGCTACACCTTC

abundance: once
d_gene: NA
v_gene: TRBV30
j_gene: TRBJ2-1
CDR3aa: CAWSVQFRALMYNEQFF
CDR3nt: TGTGCCTGGAGTGTACAGTTTAGGGCCCTGATGTACAATGAGCAGTTCTTC

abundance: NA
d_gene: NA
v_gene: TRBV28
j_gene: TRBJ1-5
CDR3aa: CASSTSLKGKEPQHF
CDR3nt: TGTGCCAGCAGTACGTCCCTCAAGGGAAAGGAGCCCCAGCATTTT

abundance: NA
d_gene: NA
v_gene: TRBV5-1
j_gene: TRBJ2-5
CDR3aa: CASSRPSSEQETQYF
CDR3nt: TGCGCCAGCAGTCGTCCCTCTAGCGAGCAAGAGACCCAGTACTTC

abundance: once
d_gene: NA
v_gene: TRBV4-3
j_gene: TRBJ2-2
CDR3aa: CASSPSRGTGELFF
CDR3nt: TGCGCCAGCAGCCCATCGAGAGGGACCGGGGAGCTGTTTTTT

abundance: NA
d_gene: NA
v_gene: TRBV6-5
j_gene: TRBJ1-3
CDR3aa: CASSYRASGNTIYF
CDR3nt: TGTGCCAGCAGTTACCGCGCCTCTGGAAACACCATATATTTT

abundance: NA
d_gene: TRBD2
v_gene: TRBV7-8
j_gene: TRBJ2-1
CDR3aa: CASAGGLYNEQFF
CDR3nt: TGTGCCAGCGCGGGGGGGCTCTACAATGAGCAGTTCTTC

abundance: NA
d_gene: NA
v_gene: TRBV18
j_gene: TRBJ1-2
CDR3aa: CASSPRTPNHGYTF
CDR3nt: TGTGCCAGCTCACCACGGACACCAAACCATGGCTACACCTTC

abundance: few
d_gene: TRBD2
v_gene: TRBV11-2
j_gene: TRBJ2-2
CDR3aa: CASSNSGGYTGELFF
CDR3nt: TGTGCCAGCAGTAATAGCGGGGGTTACACCGGGGAGCTGTTTTTT

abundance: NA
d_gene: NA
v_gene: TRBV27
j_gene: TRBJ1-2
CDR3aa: CASSSGTGSYGYTF
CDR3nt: TGTGCCAGCAGTTCAGGAACAGGGAGTTATGGCTACACCTTC

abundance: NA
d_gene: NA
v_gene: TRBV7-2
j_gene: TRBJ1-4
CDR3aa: CASSQNRDEKLFF
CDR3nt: TGTGCCAGCAGCCAAAACCGGGATGAAAAACTGTTTTTT

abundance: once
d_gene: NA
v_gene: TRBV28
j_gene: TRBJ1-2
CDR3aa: CASSFSAGGRYGYTF
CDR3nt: TGTGCCAGCAGTTTTTCGGCGGGGGGGAGGTATGGCTACACCTTC

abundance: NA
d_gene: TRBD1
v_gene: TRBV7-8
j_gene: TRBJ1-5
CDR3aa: CASSWREGQDNQPQHF
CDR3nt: TGTGCCAGCAGCTGGAGAGAGGGACAGGACAATCAGCCCCAGCATTTT

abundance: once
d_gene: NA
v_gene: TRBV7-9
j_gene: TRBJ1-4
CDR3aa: CASSPAEATTNEKLFF
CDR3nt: TGTGCCAGCAGCCCCGCCGAAGCAACAACTAATGAAAAACTGTTTTTT

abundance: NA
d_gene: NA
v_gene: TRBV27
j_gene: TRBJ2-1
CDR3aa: CASSLLAGQSYNEQFF
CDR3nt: TGTGCCAGCAGTTTATTAGCGGGACAGAGCTACAATGAGCAGTTCTTC

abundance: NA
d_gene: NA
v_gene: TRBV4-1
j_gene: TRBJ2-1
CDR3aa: CASSQPGSRNEQFF
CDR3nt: TGCGCCAGCAGCCAACCCGGCTCCCGGAATGAGCAGTTCTTC

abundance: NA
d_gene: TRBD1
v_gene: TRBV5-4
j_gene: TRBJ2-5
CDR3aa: CASSLDRGQETQYF
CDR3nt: TGTGCCAGCAGCTTGGACAGGGGGCAAGAGACCCAGTACTTC

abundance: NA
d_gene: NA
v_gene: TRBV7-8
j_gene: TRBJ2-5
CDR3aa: CASSLIRVMGETQYF
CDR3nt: TGTGCCAGCAGCTTGATCAGGGTAATGGGAGAGACCCAGTACTTC

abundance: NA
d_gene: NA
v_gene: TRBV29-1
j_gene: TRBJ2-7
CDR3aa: CSVEINRDKQYF
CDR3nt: TGCAGCGTTGAGATCAACAGGGACAAGCAGTACTTC

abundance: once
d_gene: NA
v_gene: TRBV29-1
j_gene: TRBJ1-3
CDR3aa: CSVEDRRGRNTIYF
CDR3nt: TGCAGCGTTGAAGATCGTAGGGGGAGAAACACCATATATTTT

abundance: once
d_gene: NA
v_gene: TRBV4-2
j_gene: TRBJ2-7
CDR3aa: CASSRHREEQYF
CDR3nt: TGTGCCAGCAGCCGCCACAGGGAAGAGCAGTACTTC

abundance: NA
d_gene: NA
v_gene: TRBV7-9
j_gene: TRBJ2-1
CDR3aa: CASSLVSDEQFF
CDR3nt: TGTGCCAGCAGCTTAGTTAGCGATGAGCAGTTCTTC

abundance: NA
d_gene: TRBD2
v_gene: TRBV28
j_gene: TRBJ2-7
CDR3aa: CASSRAGTHEQYF
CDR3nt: TGTGCCAGCAGTCGAGCGGGAACCCACGAGCAGTACTTC

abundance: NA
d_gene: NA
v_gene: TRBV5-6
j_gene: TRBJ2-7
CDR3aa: CASSFSPGQTQSGDF
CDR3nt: TGTGCCAGCAGCTTCTCGCCGGGACAGACCCAATCGGGGGACTTC

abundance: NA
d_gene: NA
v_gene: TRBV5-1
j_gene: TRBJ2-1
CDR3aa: CASSLARREGVGRNEQFF
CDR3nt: TGCGCCAGCAGCCTGGCGAGACGTGAGGGGGTAGGTCGCAATGAGCAGTTCTTC

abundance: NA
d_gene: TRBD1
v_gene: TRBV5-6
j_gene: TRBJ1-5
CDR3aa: CASSLAGGIAGQPQHF
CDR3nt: TGTGCCAGCAGCTTGGCAGGGGGAATCGCGGGGCAGCCCCAGCATTTT

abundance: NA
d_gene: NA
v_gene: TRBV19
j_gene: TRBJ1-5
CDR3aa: CASTAPYSNQPQHF
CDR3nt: TGTGCCAGTACCGCCCCCTATAGCAATCAGCCCCAGCATTTT

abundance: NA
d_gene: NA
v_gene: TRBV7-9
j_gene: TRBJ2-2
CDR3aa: CASSPAGYTGELFF
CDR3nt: TGTGCCAGCAGCCCCGCGGGTTACACCGGGGAGCTGTTTTTT

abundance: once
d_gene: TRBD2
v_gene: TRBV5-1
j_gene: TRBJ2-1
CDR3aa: CASSSGLAVSSYNEQFF
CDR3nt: TGCGCCAGCAGCTCGGGACTAGCGGTGAGCTCCTACAATGAGCAGTTCTTC

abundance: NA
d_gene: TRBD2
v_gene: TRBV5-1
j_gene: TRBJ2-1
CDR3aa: CASSLTGGPIYNEQFF
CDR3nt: TGCGCCAGCAGCCTGACGGGAGGCCCTATTTACAATGAGCAGTTCTTC

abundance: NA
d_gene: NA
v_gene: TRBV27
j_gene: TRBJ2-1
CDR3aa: CASTTGRTSSYNEQFF
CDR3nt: TGTGCCAGCACCACGGGGCGGACGAGCTCCTACAATGAGCAGTTCTTC

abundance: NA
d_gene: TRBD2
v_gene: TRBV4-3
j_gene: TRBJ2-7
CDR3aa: CASSRKLAGGPGEQYF
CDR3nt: TGCGCCAGCAGCCGGAAACTAGCGGGAGGGCCGGGGGAGCAGTACTTC

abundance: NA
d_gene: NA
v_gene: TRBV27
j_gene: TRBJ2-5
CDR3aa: CASSLLQGGKQYF
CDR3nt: TGTGCCAGCAGTTTATTGCAGGGTGGAAAGCAGTACTTC

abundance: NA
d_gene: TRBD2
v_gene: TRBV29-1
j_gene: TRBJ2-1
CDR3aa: CSVDPSGRAYNEQFF
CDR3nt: TGCAGCGTTGACCCTAGCGGGAGGGCCTACAATGAGCAGTTCTTC

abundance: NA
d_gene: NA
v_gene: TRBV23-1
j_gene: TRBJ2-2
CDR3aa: CASSQSLRGPNTGELFF
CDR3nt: TGCGCCAGCAGTCAATCCTTGAGGGGACCGAACACCGGGGAGCTGTTTTTT

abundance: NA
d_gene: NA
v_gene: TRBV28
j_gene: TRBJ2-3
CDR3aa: CASSLARATDTQYF
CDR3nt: TGTGCCAGCAGTCTGGCCAGGGCCACAGATACGCAGTATTTT

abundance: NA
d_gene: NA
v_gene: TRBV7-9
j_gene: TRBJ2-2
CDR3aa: CASSPTTGWTGELFF
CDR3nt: TGTGCCAGCAGCCCGACAACCGGGTGGACCGGGGAGCTGTTTTTT

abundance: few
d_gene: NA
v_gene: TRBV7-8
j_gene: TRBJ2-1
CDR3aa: CASSPGTPNEQFF
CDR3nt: TGTGCCAGCAGTCCCGGGACACCAAATGAGCAGTTCTTC

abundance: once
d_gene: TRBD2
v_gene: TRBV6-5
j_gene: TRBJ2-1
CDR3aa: CASSYGGVPYNEQFF
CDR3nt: TGTGCCAGCAGTTACGGGGGGGTACCCTACAATGAGCAGTTCTTC

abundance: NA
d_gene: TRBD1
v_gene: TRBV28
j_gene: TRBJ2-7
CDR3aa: CASSPTTGGYAYEQYF
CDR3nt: TGTGCCAGCAGTCCAACCACAGGGGGATATGCCTACGAGCAGTACTTC

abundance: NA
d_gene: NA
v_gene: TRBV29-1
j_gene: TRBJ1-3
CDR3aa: CSGDSGNTIYF
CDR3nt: TGCAGCGGGGACTCTGGAAACACCATATATTTT